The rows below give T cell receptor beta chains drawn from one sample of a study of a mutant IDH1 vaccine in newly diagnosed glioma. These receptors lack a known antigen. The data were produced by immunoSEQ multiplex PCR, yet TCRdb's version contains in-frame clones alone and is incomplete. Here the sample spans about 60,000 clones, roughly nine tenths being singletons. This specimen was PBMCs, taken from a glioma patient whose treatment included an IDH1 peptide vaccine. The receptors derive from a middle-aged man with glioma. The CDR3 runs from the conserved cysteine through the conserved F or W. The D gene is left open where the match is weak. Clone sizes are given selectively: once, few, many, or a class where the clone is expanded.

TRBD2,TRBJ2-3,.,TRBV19,TGTGCCAGTAGACTAGCGGGAGGGCCCGATACGCAGTATTTT,CASRLAGGPDTQYF
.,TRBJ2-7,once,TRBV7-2,TGTGCCAGCAGCTCAGGGATCCTCTACGAGCAGTACTTC,CASSSGILYEQYF
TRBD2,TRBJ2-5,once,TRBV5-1,TGCGCCAGCAGCACCGGACTAGGCCAAGAGACCCAGTACTTC,CASSTGLGQETQYF
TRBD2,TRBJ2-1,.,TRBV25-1,TGTGCCAGCAGTGCCGGACTAGCGGTATACAATGAGCAGTTCTTC,CASSAGLAVYNEQFF
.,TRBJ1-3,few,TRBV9,TGTGCCAGCAGCGCGTGGGACTACCCAATCTCTGGAAACACCATATATTTT,CASSAWDYPISGNTIYF
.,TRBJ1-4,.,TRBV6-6,TGTGCCAGCAGTATCTTAGCAACTAATGAAAAACTGTTTTTT,CASSILATNEKLFF
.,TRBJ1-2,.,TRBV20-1,TGCAGTGCCCCACTCGGGGCCGGCTACACCTTC,CSAPLGAGYTF
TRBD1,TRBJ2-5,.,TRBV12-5,TGTGCTAGTGGTTTAGACAGGGGCGATGGGACCCAGTACTTC,CASGLDRGDGTQYF
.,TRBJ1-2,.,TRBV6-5,TGTGCCAGCAGTTGGGACCGGGGTGGCTATGGCTACACCTTC,CASSWDRGGYGYTF
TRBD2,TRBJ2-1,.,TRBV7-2,TGTGCCAGCAGCCTCGATAGCGGGACCTACAATGAGCAGTTCTTC,CASSLDSGTYNEQFF
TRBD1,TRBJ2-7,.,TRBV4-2,TGTGCCAGCAGCCCAGACAGGGAAAGGGACTACGAGCAGTACTTC,CASSPDRERDYEQYF
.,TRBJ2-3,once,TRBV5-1,TGCGCCAGCAGCGCGCTAGATACGCAGTATTTT,CASSALDTQYF
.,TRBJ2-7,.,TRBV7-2,TGTGCCAGCAGCTCCAACCTAGGCCGGGAGCAGTACTTC,CASSSNLGREQYF
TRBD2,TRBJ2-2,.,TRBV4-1,TGCGCCAGCAGCCAAGAGGGCGGGAGGATAACCGGGGAGCTGTTTTTT,CASSQEGGRITGELFF
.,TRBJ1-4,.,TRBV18,TGTGCCAGCTCACCAAGGGAGGATGAAAAACTGTTTTTT,CASSPREDEKLFF
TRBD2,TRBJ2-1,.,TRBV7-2,TGTGCCAGCAGCTTTTATGCGGGAGAGGGGAATGAGCAGTTCTTC,CASSFYAGEGNEQFF
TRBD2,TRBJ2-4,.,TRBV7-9,TGTGCCAGCAGCTTAGCCTTAGCGGGAGTAAGCATTCAGTACTTC,CASSLALAGVSIQYF
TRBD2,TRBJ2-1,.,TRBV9,TGTGCCAGCAGCATAAGGACTAGCGGGAACAATGAGCAGTTCTTC,CASSIRTSGNNEQFF
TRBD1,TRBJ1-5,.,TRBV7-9,TGTGCCAGCAGCCAAAACAGGGGGCATCAGCCCCAGCATTTT,CASSQNRGHQPQHF
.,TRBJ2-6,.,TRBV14,TGTGCCAGCAGCCAACCTGGGGCCAACGTCCTGACTTTC,CASSQPGANVLTF
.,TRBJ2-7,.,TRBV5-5,TGTGCCAGCAGCTACTCCGTGGGGGGGCAATACGAGCAGTACTTC,CASSYSVGGQYEQYF
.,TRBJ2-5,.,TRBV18,TGTGCCAGCACAAAAGTACAAGAGACCCAGTACTTC,CASTKVQETQYF
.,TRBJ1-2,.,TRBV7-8,TGTGCCAGCAGTCGCGGGCCGGCAGATCCTCACTTC,CASSRGPADPHF
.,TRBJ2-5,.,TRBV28,TGTGCCAGCACACACCTCGGGACCCAGTACTTC,CASTHLGTQYF
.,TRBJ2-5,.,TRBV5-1,TGCGCCAGCAGATTGGAATCGACCCAGTACTTC,CASRLESTQYF
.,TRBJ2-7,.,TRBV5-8,TGTGCCAGCAGCTTCACCTACGAGCAGTACTTC,CASSFTYEQYF
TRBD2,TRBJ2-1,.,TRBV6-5,TGTGCCAGCAGTTACGGTAGCGGGCTGTACAATGAGCAGTTCTTC,CASSYGSGLYNEQFF
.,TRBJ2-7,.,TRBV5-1,TGCGCCAGCAGCTTGGAGCGTGACCTGTACTTC,CASSLERDLYF
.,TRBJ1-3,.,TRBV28,TGTGCCAGCACTCAATTTGGGCAGGGAGGAAACACCATATATTTT,CASTQFGQGGNTIYF
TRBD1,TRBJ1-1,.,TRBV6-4,TGTGCCAGCAGCACAGGGGGGGCTGAAGCTTTCTTT,CASSTGGAEAFF
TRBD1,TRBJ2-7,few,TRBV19,TGTGCCTCCCGACAGGGCCCCTACGAGCAGTACTTC,CASRQGPYEQYF
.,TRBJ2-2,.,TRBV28,TGTGCCAGCAGTTTAACCGGGGAGCTGTTTTTT,CASSLTGELFF
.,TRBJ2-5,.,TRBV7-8,TGTGCCAGCAGCTTAGCCAGGTATCGAGAGACCCAGTACTTC,CASSLARYRETQYF
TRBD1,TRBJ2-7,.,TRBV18,TGTGCCAGCTCACCATGGGGACAGGCAACCTACGAGCAGTACTTC,CASSPWGQATYEQYF
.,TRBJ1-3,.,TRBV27,TGTGCCAGCAGTTTACGTGCGACAACCGGAAACACCATATATTTT,CASSLRATTGNTIYF
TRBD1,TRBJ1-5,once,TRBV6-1,TGTGCCAGTGGGCTCTCCCCAGGGGGTAATCAGCCCCAGCATTTT,CASGLSPGGNQPQHF
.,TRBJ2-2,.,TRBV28,TGTGCCAGCAGTTTTGGTGACAGGAGGAACACCGGGGAGCTGTTTTTT,CASSFGDRRNTGELFF
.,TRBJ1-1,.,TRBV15,TGTGCCACCAGCAGAGATCTAAAAGGTGGCACTGAAGCTTTCTTT,CATSRDLKGGTEAFF
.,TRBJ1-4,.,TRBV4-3,TGCGCCAGCAGCCGCTCTAATGAAAAACTGTTTTTT,CASSRSNEKLFF
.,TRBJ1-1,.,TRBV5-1,TGCGCCAGCAGCTTGGGAGGGAGTTGGAACACTGAAGCTTTCTTT,CASSLGGSWNTEAFF
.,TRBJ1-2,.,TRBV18,TGTGCCAGCTCACCACAGTCAGATTATGGCTACACCTTC,CASSPQSDYGYTF
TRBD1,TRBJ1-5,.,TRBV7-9,TGTGCCAGCAGCTTAGGGACAGGCGATCAGCCCCAGCATTTT,CASSLGTGDQPQHF
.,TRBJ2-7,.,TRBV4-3,TGCGCCAGCAGCCAGACGCAAAATTACGAGCAGTACTTC,CASSQTQNYEQYF
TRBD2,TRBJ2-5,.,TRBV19,TGTGCCAGTAGTATGCAGGGACTAGCGGGTGCCTTTTCGGAGACCCAGTACTTC,CASSMQGLAGAFSETQYF
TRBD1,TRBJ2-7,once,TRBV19,TGTGCCAGTAGTACCTGGGACAGGGGGACCTACGAGCAGTACTTC,CASSTWDRGTYEQYF
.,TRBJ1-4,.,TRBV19,TGTGCCAGTAGTATTATAGTCTCCCTTGCAACTAATGAAAAACTGTTTTTT,CASSIIVSLATNEKLFF
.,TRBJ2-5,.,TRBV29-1,TGCAGCGTTGAGCAGGCAGAAGAGACCCAGTACTTC,CSVEQAEETQYF
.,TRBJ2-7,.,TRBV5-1,TGCGCCAGCAGCCCTGGGTCGGGGAACCACGAGCAGTACTTC,CASSPGSGNHEQYF
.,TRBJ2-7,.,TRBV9,TGTGCCAGCGGTAGGAGCTCCTACGAGCAGTACTTC,CASGRSSYEQYF
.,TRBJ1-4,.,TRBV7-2,TGTGCCAGCAGCTTAGGACATACGGGGGCGCACTCTGAAAAACTGTTTTTT,CASSLGHTGAHSEKLFF
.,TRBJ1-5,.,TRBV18,TGTGCCAGCTCAGTCCAGACTCCTAATAGCAATCAGCCCCAGCATTTT,CASSVQTPNSNQPQHF
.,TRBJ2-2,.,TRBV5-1,TGCGCCAGCAGCTTGGGTAGCAGTCAGAACACCGGGGAGCTGTTTTTT,CASSLGSSQNTGELFF